The clone carrying this TCR beta chain was detected only a few times. This specimen belongs to a study of T-cell memory formation after mild COVID-19. V was cut by 4 bases and J by 5 bases, with 20 bases left in between. Germline-derived CDR1 and CDR2 are DFQATT and SNEGSKA (reference sequence). This CDR3 is 15 amino acids long. TCRdb ran MiXCR on the 5' RACE reads and lists one entry per CDR3 protein. This sample carries more than 300,000 distinct CDR3 sequences, around 20% of them seen once, and the ten largest clones take roughly a fifth. This TCR was recovered from a man aged 18 to 29 who had mild COVID-19 (a few samples of this study predate the infection). Cell type and time point are not known. The sequenced material came from PBMCs or a T cell subset sorted from them (not recorded which). The V call is TRBV20-1, the J call TRBJ2-5; weak D call: TRBD2 (5 bases). DNA for the CDR3: TGCAGTGCTACGATTCTTTACGGAGGTGGGGAGACCCAGTACTTC. Its protein product is CSATILYGGGETQYF.